Given below is one TCR beta chain in context. Its antigen is not known. This sample was included in a study of cytomegalovirus exposure and HLA in healthy donors. Points from the study as a whole: In an earlier analysis, in approximately 570 donors, most V segments appeared productive either ~90% or ~30% of the time. TCR beta sequences reportedly predicted the HLA-A and HLA-B alleles of most subjects accurately. Clonal expansion, a later analysis showed, was greater in HLA-associated TCR beta chains than in equally common others.

The donors were healthy bone marrow donors. Both 60 Vbeta primers and 13 Jbeta primers went into the PCR. The data were produced by immunoSEQ multiplex PCR, yet TCRdb's version contains in-frame clones alone and is incomplete. The table for this sample gives about 200,000 clones. Per the germline V gene, CDR1 is SGHRS and CDR2 is YFSETQ. This CDR3 has 15 amino acids. The junction had 6 bases not matched to a gene; V was cut back by 3 bases and J by 4 bases. Specimen: PBMCs. The TCR originated in a girl aged 2-9 years in good health and CMV-seropositive. This chain uses TRBV5-1 with TRBJ2-3; 9 positions agree with TRBD1. CDR3 sequence: CASSSWTGVSDTQYF. CDR3 bases: TGCGCCAGCAGCTCCTGGACAGGGGTTTCAGATACGCAGTATTTT.